This T cell receptor (beta chain) was captured by sequencing in a study of blood T cell repertoires in COVID-19. Overall study context: Both acute and convalescent COVID-19 samples were obtained from the United States, Italy and Spain. T cells, B-cell-depleted T cells, or PBMCs supplied cDNA or gDNA.

How the authors handled the data: Nucleated cell number was recorded as an estimate derived from reference gene primer amplification. Data came from immunoSEQ multiplex PCR; TCRdb stores just in-frame clones and leaves some out. V and J calls and clone size come straight from that table; D and trimming were deduced from the DNA. The sample contains 100,000 to 150,000 clones, around 86% of which appear only once. Germline assignment: CDR1 LNHDA and CDR2 SQIVND (reference sequence). This CDR3 is built from 16 residues. V lost 0 bases, J lost 1 base, and 0 bases stayed unmatched. The rearrangement uses TRBV19 and TRBJ2-6, with 7 bases identical to TRBD1. This receptor was taken from a man aged 40-55 years with active or convalescent COVID-19. Sequenced: peripheral blood. DNA of the CDR3: TGTGCCAGTAGTATAGAGACAGGGTCTGGGGCCAACGTCCTGACTTTC. It codes for CASSIETGSGANVLTF.